This is a list of T cell receptor beta chains from one sample in a study of T-cell memory formation after mild COVID-19. One entry per CDR3 protein, called by TCRdb with MiXCR from the 5' RACE reads. In the table there are 340,000 or so distinct CDR3 sequences, 10% to 15% of which are singletons. Sequenced sample: PBMCs or a T cell subset sorted from them (not recorded which). The source is a man in his late teens or twenties who had mild COVID-19 (a few samples of this study predate the infection). Cell type and time point are not known. Each CDR3 is given with its conserved first and last residue. Fields, in order: V gene, clone size, J gene, D gene, CDR3 protein, CDR3 DNA. A D gene is named only where the DNA matches it firmly. Some rows have no size entry. The others give once, few or many, or a class for an expanded clone.

V: TRBV2; size: few; J: TRBJ1-2; D: -; CDR3: CASSEVGRGSGYTF; DNA: TGTGCCAGCAGTGAAGTGGGCAGGGGATCTGGCTACACCTTC
V: TRBV28; size: -; J: TRBJ2-2; D: -; CDR3: CASGKGSGELFF; DNA: TGTGCCAGCGGAAAAGGGTCCGGGGAGCTGTTTTTT
V: TRBV5-1; size: few; J: TRBJ1-5; D: TRBD1; CDR3: CASSKNRGQPQHF; DNA: TGCGCCAGCAGCAAAAACAGGGGTCAGCCCCAGCATTTT
V: TRBV10-3; size: -; J: TRBJ2-1; D: TRBD2; CDR3: CAISPRGGDEQFF; DNA: TGTGCCATCAGCCCTCGCGGGGGTGATGAGCAGTTCTTC
V: TRBV5-1; size: -; J: TRBJ2-3; D: -; CDR3: CASSLGVGGTDTQYF; DNA: TGCGCCAGCAGCTTGGGCGTAGGCGGCACAGATACGCAGTATTTT
V: TRBV7-2; size: -; J: TRBJ2-3; D: TRBD2; CDR3: CASSINGAGSTDTQYF; DNA: TGTGCCAGCAGCATAAACGGAGCGGGGTCCACAGATACGCAGTATTTT
V: TRBV25-1; size: few; J: TRBJ2-7; D: -; CDR3: CASSDFGEQYF; DNA: TGTGCCAGCAGTGATTTTGGTGAGCAGTACTTC
V: TRBV24-1; size: -; J: TRBJ1-2; D: -; CDR3: CATSAGYGYTF; DNA: TGTGCCACCAGTGCAGGGTATGGCTACACCTTC
V: TRBV7-2; size: few; J: TRBJ2-7; D: -; CDR3: CASSYRFSYEQYF; DNA: TGTGCCAGCAGCTATCGCTTCTCCTACGAGCAGTACTTC
V: TRBV29-1; size: -; J: TRBJ2-6; D: TRBD1; CDR3: CSVSRDRTGANVLTF; DNA: TGCAGCGTGAGCCGGGACAGGACTGGGGCCAACGTCCTGACTTTC
V: TRBV6-2/TRBV6-3; size: -; J: TRBJ1-5; D: -; CDR3: CASRFTGTSNQPQHF; DNA: TGTGCCAGCAGATTCACAGGTACGAGCAATCAGCCCCAGCATTTT
V: TRBV4-2; size: few; J: TRBJ2-1; D: TRBD1; CDR3: CASSQPGTGMNEQFF; DNA: TGTGCCAGCAGCCAACCCGGGACAGGGATGAATGAGCAGTTCTTC
V: TRBV7-9; size: -; J: TRBJ2-6; D: -; CDR3: CASSLLRPSGANVLTF; DNA: TGTGCCAGCAGCTTATTACGGCCCTCTGGGGCCAACGTCCTGACTTTC
V: TRBV12-3/TRBV12-4; size: few; J: TRBJ2-3; D: TRBD2; CDR3: CASSLRAGGPADTQYF; DNA: TGTGCCAGCAGTTTGCGAGCGGGGGGGCCGGCAGATACGCAGTATTTT
V: TRBV6-2/TRBV6-3; size: many; J: TRBJ1-5; D: TRBD1; CDR3: CASTATGTGGAWQPQHF; DNA: TGTGCCAGCACTGCGACCGGGACAGGGGGCGCCTGGCAGCCCCAGCATTTT
V: TRBV7-9; size: -; J: TRBJ1-1; D: -; CDR3: CASTPQGAGTEAFF; DNA: TGTGCCAGCACCCCACAAGGGGCGGGAACTGAAGCTTTCTTT
V: TRBV27; size: few; J: TRBJ2-7; D: TRBD1; CDR3: CASSYYRGTYEQYF; DNA: TGTGCCAGCAGTTACTACAGGGGGACCTACGAGCAGTACTTC
V: TRBV6-5; size: many; J: TRBJ2-2; D: -; CDR3: CASSRRPETGELFF; DNA: TGTGCCAGCAGTAGGCGACCTGAAACCGGGGAGCTGTTTTTT
V: TRBV4-2; size: few; J: TRBJ2-7; D: -; CDR3: CASSQGLADSYEQYF; DNA: TGTGCCAGCAGCCAAGGACTGGCCGACTCCTACGAGCAGTACTTC
V: TRBV2; size: few; J: TRBJ2-2; D: -; CDR3: CASGGLVNTGELFF; DNA: TGTGCCAGCGGGGGACTGGTGAACACCGGGGAGCTGTTTTTT
V: TRBV5-5; size: few; J: TRBJ2-1; D: TRBD1; CDR3: CASRTGTGGHEQFF; DNA: TGTGCCAGCAGAACCGGGACAGGGGGTCATGAGCAGTTCTTC
V: TRBV5-1; size: many; J: TRBJ2-2; D: TRBD1; CDR3: CASSLRTGATGELFF; DNA: TGCGCCAGCAGCTTGAGGACAGGAGCCACCGGGGAGCTGTTTTTT
V: TRBV7-6; size: -; J: TRBJ2-1; D: TRBD1; CDR3: CASSFEQGLGNEQFF; DNA: TGTGCCAGCAGCTTCGAACAGGGGCTCGGGAATGAGCAGTTCTTC
V: TRBV20-1; size: -; J: TRBJ2-3; D: TRBD2; CDR3: CSAPQLAGAYGDTQYF; DNA: TGCAGTGCTCCCCAACTAGCGGGGGCGTACGGGGATACGCAGTATTTT
V: TRBV7-9; size: many; J: TRBJ1-1; D: -; CDR3: CAGRARDTEAFF; DNA: TGTGCCGGCAGGGCCAGGGACACTGAAGCTTTCTTT
V: TRBV12-3/TRBV12-4; size: few; J: TRBJ1-1; D: -; CDR3: CACQRSGTEAFF; DNA: TGTGCGTGTCAACGGTCGGGCACTGAAGCTTTCTTT
V: TRBV5-6; size: few; J: TRBJ1-6; D: -; CDR3: CASSLGRVLDSPLHF; DNA: TGTGCCAGCAGCTTGGGCAGGGTTTTGGATTCACCCCTCCACTTT
V: TRBV5-1; size: -; J: TRBJ2-7; D: -; CDR3: CASSLAPGRESYEQYF; DNA: TGCGCCAGCAGCTTGGCCCCGGGGCGCGAGTCCTACGAGCAGTACTTC
V: TRBV9; size: few; J: TRBJ2-2; D: -; CDR3: CASSGQGYAGELFF; DNA: TGTGCCAGCAGCGGGCAGGGGTATGCCGGGGAGCTGTTTTTT
V: TRBV12-3/TRBV12-4; size: few; J: TRBJ2-5; D: -; CDR3: CASREGGPYQETQYF; DNA: TGTGCCAGCAGGGAAGGCGGTCCGTACCAAGAGACCCAGTACTTC
V: TRBV7-2; size: -; J: TRBJ1-6; D: -; CDR3: CASSLRTPPGSPLHF; DNA: TGTGCCAGCAGCTTACGGACCCCCCCAGGTTCACCCCTCCACTTT
V: TRBV24-1; size: few; J: TRBJ2-3; D: TRBD2; CDR3: CATSDSGSGGLTDTQYF; DNA: TGTGCCACCAGTGATTCCGGTAGCGGGGGGCTTACAGATACGCAGTATTTT
V: TRBV19; size: few; J: TRBJ1-6; D: -; CDR3: CAAWCSPLHF; DNA: TGTGCCGCTTGGTGTTCACCCCTCCACTTT
V: TRBV7-9; size: -; J: TRBJ2-5; D: TRBD1; CDR3: CASPLPGQQETQYF; DNA: TGTGCCAGCCCCCTCCCGGGACAGCAAGAGACCCAGTACTTC
V: TRBV29-1; size: many; J: TRBJ2-2; D: -; CDR3: CSVTSGTGELFF; DNA: TGCAGCGTTACCTCGGGGACCGGGGAGCTGTTTTTT
V: TRBV12-3/TRBV12-4; size: -; J: TRBJ1-2; D: -; CDR3: CASRGLLSTGGYTF; DNA: TGTGCCAGCAGGGGGTTACTCAGTACTGGAGGCTACACCTTC
V: TRBV6-2/TRBV6-3; size: few; J: TRBJ2-2; D: TRBD1; CDR3: CASSLLDRDTGELFF; DNA: TGTGCCAGCAGTCTCCTGGACAGGGACACCGGGGAGCTGTTTTTT
V: TRBV9; size: -; J: TRBJ1-2; D: -; CDR3: CASTLATTNYGYTF; DNA: TGTGCCAGCACCCTCGCCACAACTAACTATGGCTACACCTTC
V: TRBV15; size: few; J: TRBJ2-5; D: TRBD2; CDR3: CATSRDRLAGVETQYF; DNA: TGTGCCACCAGCAGAGACAGGCTAGCGGGGGTAGAGACCCAGTACTTC
V: TRBV21-1; size: -; J: TRBJ1-5; D: -; CDR3: CASSKDPDRSQPQHF; DNA: TGTGCCAGCAGCAAAGACCCTGACAGGTCCCAGCCCCAGCATTTT
V: TRBV5-1; size: -; J: TRBJ2-3; D: TRBD1; CDR3: CASSFTGTGAVTDTQYF; DNA: TGCGCCAGCAGCTTTACCGGGACAGGGGCTGTCACAGATACGCAGTATTTT
V: TRBV29-1; size: few; J: TRBJ2-7; D: -; CDR3: CSVRQGDSYEQYF; DNA: TGCAGCGTTCGCCAGGGAGACTCCTACGAGCAGTACTTC
V: TRBV29-1; size: -; J: TRBJ2-1; D: -; CDR3: CSVGGVLTEQFF; DNA: TGCAGCGTTGGGGGGGTCCTGACTGAGCAGTTCTTC
V: TRBV20-1; size: few; J: TRBJ1-4; D: TRBD1; CDR3: CSAIPGQGEKLFF; DNA: TGCAGTGCTATACCGGGACAGGGTGAAAAACTGTTTTTT
V: TRBV4-2; size: few; J: TRBJ2-5; D: -; CDR3: CASSQVPGETQYF; DNA: TGTGCCAGCAGCCAAGTACCAGGGGAGACCCAGTACTTC
V: TRBV12-3/TRBV12-4; size: many; J: TRBJ2-1; D: -; CDR3: CASDRGNEQFF; DNA: TGTGCCAGCGATAGGGGGAATGAGCAGTTCTTC
V: TRBV3-1; size: -; J: TRBJ1-6; D: TRBD1; CDR3: CASNIGQGASPLHF; DNA: TGTGCCAGCAACATAGGACAGGGGGCATCACCCCTCCACTTT
V: TRBV15; size: -; J: TRBJ2-5; D: TRBD2; CDR3: CATSRTGTSSEETQYF; DNA: TGTGCCACCAGCAGGACTGGGACTAGCAGCGAAGAGACCCAGTACTTC
V: TRBV7-2; size: -; J: TRBJ1-1; D: -; CDR3: CASLEGGRQLEAFF; DNA: TGTGCCAGTTTAGAGGGGGGGCGTCAACTTGAAGCTTTCTTT